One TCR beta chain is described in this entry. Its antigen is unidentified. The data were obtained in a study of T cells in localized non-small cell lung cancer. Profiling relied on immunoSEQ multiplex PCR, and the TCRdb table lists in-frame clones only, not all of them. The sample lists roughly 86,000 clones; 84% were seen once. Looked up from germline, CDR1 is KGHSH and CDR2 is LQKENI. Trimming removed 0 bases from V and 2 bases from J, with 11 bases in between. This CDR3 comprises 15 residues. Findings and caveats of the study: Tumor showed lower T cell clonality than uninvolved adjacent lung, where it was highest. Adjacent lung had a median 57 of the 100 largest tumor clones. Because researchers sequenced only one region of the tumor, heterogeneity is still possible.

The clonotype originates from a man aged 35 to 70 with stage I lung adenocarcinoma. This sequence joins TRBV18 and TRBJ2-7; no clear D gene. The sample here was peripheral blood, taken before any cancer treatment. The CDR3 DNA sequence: TGTGCCAGCTCACCACCTGTCGTAGTACCCTACGAGCAGTACTTC. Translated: CASSPPVVVPYEQYF.